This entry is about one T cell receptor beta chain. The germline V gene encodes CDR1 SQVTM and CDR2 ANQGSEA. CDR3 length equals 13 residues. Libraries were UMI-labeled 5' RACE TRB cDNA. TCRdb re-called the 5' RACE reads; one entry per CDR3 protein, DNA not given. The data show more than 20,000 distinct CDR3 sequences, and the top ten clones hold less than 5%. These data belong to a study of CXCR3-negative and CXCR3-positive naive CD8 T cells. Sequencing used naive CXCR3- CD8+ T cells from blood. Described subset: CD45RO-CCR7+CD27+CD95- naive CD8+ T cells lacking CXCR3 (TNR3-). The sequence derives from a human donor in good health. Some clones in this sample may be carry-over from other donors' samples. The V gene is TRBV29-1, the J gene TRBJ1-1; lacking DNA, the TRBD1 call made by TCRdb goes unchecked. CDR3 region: CSVRGGWNTEAFF.